This passage covers 27 T cell receptor beta chains from one sample sequenced in a study of blood T cell repertoires in COVID-19. TCRdb's copy holds only in-frame clones and misses some; the assay was immunoSEQ multiplex PCR. Of 68,000 or so clones in the sample, more than 60% were seen once. What was sequenced was peripheral blood. The receptors shown here come from a human donor in a cohort sampled during active COVID-19.

V usage is TRBV5-4 and J usage is TRBJ1-3; 7 nucleotides match TRBD1. Germline CDR1 and CDR2: SGHNT and YYREEE (reference sequence). The CDR3 has 16 residues. The junction had 11 bases not matched to a gene; V was cut back by 4 bases and J by 4 bases. This chain's CDR3 is CASSQDRAGFGNTIYF. CDR3 DNA: TGTGCCAGCAGCCAAGACAGGGCCGGATTCGGAAACACCATATATTTT.

The chain has TRBV2 and TRBJ2-7; D ambiguous. Trimming shortened V by 2 bases and J by 3 bases, and 5 bases separated the two germline ends. This CDR3 has 12 amino acids. Per germline, CDR1 SNHLY and CDR2 FYNNEI. CDR3 nucleotide sequence: TGTGCCAGCAGTGAATGGAGCTACGAGCAGTACTTC. It codes for CASSEWSYEQYF.

The chain employs TRBV27 and TRBJ2-4; the D gene is possibly TRBD2 (6 bases). Germline CDR1 reads MNHEY; CDR2 reads SMNVEV (reference sequence). This CDR3 is built from 15 residues. With 6 bases removed from V and 10 bases from J, the gap between germline ends came to 22 bases. CDR3 bases: TGTGCCAGCAGCCCCTCAGGCGGGGCCTCAGGGATTCAGTACTTC. As protein: CASSPSGGASGIQYF.

The chain carries TRBV5-4 and TRBJ1-2; 7 positions agree with TRBD1. The CDR3 consists of 15 residues. The germline V gene encodes CDR1 SGHNT and CDR2 YYREEE (reference sequence). Trimming cost V 4 bases and J 4 bases; bases outside gene matches: 10. CDR3 in amino acids: CASSIRDRDSYGYTF. In DNA form, the CDR3 reads TGTGCCAGCAGCATAAGAGACAGGGACTCCTATGGCTACACCTTC. Full variable domain (missing parts from reference TRBV5-4 and TRBJ1-2): ETGVTQSPTHLIKTRGQQVTLRCSSQSGHNTVSWYQQALGQGPQFIFQYYREEENGRGNFPPRFSGLQFPNYSSELNVNALELDDSALYLCASSIRDRDSYGYTFGSGTRLTVV.

The rearrangement uses TRBV19 and TRBJ2-1, with TRBD2 matching over 12 bases. CDR1 is LNHDA and CDR2 is SQIVND in the germline V gene (reference sequence). Losses at the gene ends were 5 bases for V and 8 bases for J; bases not matched to a gene: 4. CDR3 size: 14 residues. CDR3 amino acids: CASSALAGGDEQFF. CDR3 in DNA: TGTGCCAGTAGTGCCCTAGCGGGGGGGGATGAGCAGTTCTTC.

The V and J genes are TRBV19 and TRBJ2-1; 15 bases are shared with TRBD2. The CDR3 is 18 amino acids. V lost 5 bases and J lost 2; bases outside the gene matches: 7. Germline CDR1 reads LNHDA; CDR2 reads SQIVND (reference sequence). The CDR3 sequence: CASSHPGTSGRTYNEQFF. The CDR3 DNA is TGTGCCAGTAGTCATCCCGGGACTAGCGGGAGGACCTACAATGAGCAGTTCTTC.

V gene TRBV5-1 combines with J gene TRBJ2-2; 12 bases fit TRBD2. J was trimmed by 1 base and V by 0 bases; bases with no gene match: 1. Germline lookup yields CDR1 SGHRS and CDR2 YFSETQ. The CDR3 runs 17 residues. The CDR3 protein is CASSLGTSGVNTGELFF. The CDR3 bases are TGCGCCAGCAGCTTGGGGACTAGCGGGGTGAACACCGGGGAGCTGTTTTTT. The whole variable domain, remainder taken from reference TRBV5-1 and TRBJ2-2, is KAGVTQTPRYLIKTRGQQVTLSCSPISGHRSVSWYQQTPGQGLQFLFEYFSETQRNKGNFPGRFSGRQFSNSRSEMNVSTLELGDSALYLCASSLGTSGVNTGELFFGEGSRLTVL.

The V and J genes are TRBV9 and TRBJ2-3, with 15 bases identical to TRBD2. V shed 3 bases, J shed 3 bases, and the junction held 2 bases outside the gene matches. Looked up from germline, CDR1 is SGDLS and CDR2 is YYNGEE. CDR3 length equals 16 residues. The CDR3 nucleotides are TGTGCCAGCAGCGGGACTAGCGGGAGGGGAACAGATACGCAGTATTTT. It specifies CASSGTSGRGTDTQYF.

This clone was picked up one time. V usage is TRBV5-4 and J usage is TRBJ1-6, with D perhaps TRBD1 (6 bases). Germline CDR1 SGHNT, CDR2 YYREEE (reference sequence). V lost 6 bases, J lost 7 bases, and 14 bases lay in between. The CDR3 spans 14 residues. CDR3 loop: CASTSDRLNSPLHF. The DNA for the CDR3 is TGTGCCAGCACTTCGGACAGATTAAATTCACCCCTCCACTTT.

The rearrangement uses TRBV28 and TRBJ2-3, with TRBD2 matching 10 bases. The ends lost 3 bases at V and 10 bases at J; junction bases unmatched: 13. CDR1 and CDR2 (germline): MDHEN, SYDVKM. This CDR3 region has 16 residues. The chain's CDR3 is CASSFPEREGRGAQYF. CDR3 sequence (DNA): TGTGCCAGCAGTTTTCCCGAGCGGGAGGGCCGCGGTGCGCAGTATTTT. The variable domain in full, with the rest retrieved from reference TRBV28 and TRBJ2-3, is DVKVTQSSRYLVKRTGEKVFLECVQDMDHENMFWYRQDPGLGLRLIYFSYDVKMKEKGDIPEGYSVSREKKERFSLILESASTNQTSMYLCASSFPEREGRGAQYFGPGTRLTVL.

The rearrangement uses TRBV23-1 and TRBJ2-7; D unresolved. TRBV23-1 is an ORF, with its function uncertain. V gave up 9 bases and J gave up 7 bases, with 13 bases separating them. The CDR3 sequence is 11 residues long. The CDR3 protein is CARAGSGEQYF. The CDR3, as DNA: TGCGCCAGAGCCGGGTCTGGGGAGCAGTACTTC.

V usage is TRBV3-1 (or the pseudogene TRBV3-2) and J usage is TRBJ1-6; D unresolved. The CDR3 is 13 residues long. Germline CDR1 reads LGHDT; CDR2 reads YNNKEL (reference sequence). The V end was cut by 1 base, the J end by 7 bases, with 5 bases between. The CDR3 protein is CASSQAENSPLHF. The DNA of the CDR3 is TGTGCCAGCAGCCAAGCGGAGAATTCACCCCTCCACTTT.

The V call is TRBV6-5, the J call TRBJ1-3; 8 bases fit TRBD1. CDR1 is MNHEY and CDR2 is SVGAGI in the germline V gene. The CDR3 covers 13 residues. Trimming took 5 bases from V and 10 from J; bases not matched to a gene: 7. CDR3 sequence: CASSLRQGSTIYF. The CDR3 bases are TGTGCCAGCAGTCTAAGACAGGGGTCAACCATATATTTT.

V is TRBV2 and J is TRBJ1-5, with TRBD1 as a possible D gene (5 bases). V lost 4 bases to trimming and J lost 2 bases, with 12 bases between them. The CDR3 is 15 residues long. The germline V gene has CDR1 SNHLY and CDR2 FYNNEI. The CDR3 sequence is CASSVGGVGNQPQHF. As DNA, the CDR3 is TGTGCCAGCAGTGTGGGGGGGGTGGGCAATCAGCCCCAGCATTTT.

This rearrangement joins TRBV19 to TRBJ1-4; no firm D call. Germline V lookup: CDR1 LNHDA, CDR2 SQIVND (reference sequence). V was trimmed by 5 bases and J by 0 bases, leaving 7 bases between them. This CDR3 region has 14 residues. CDR3: CASSVTATNEKLFF. CDR3 in DNA: TGTGCCAGTAGTGTCACAGCAACTAATGAAAAACTGTTTTTT. The entire variable domain, with the rest obtained from reference TRBV19 and TRBJ1-4, is as follows: DGGITQSPKYLFRKEGQNVTLSCEQNLNHDAMYWYRQDPGQGLRLIYYSQIVNDFQKGDIAEGYSVSREKKESFPLTVTSAQKNPTAFYLCASSVTATNEKLFFGSGTQLSVL.

The V and J genes are TRBV3-1 (or the pseudogene TRBV3-2) and TRBJ2-7, with TRBD1 identical over 9 bases. Germline values: CDR1 LGHDT, CDR2 YNNKEL (reference sequence). This CDR3 comprises 14 residues. V shed 4 bases and J 5 bases; nucleotides not matched to a gene: 6. The CDR3: CASSPRDRDNEQYF. The DNA for the CDR3 is TGTGCCAGCAGCCCGCGGGACAGGGATAACGAGCAGTACTTC.

This rearrangement joins TRBV2 to TRBJ2-1; 7 bases line up with TRBD2. The V gene end was trimmed by 7 bases and the J gene end by 5 bases; junction bases not matched to a gene: 2. The V gene's germline CDR1 is SNHLY and CDR2 FYNNEI. The CDR3 sequence is 12 residues long. The CDR3, as DNA: TGTGCCAGCACTAGCGGAAACAATGAGCAGTTCTTC. Translated, it gives CASTSGNNEQFF.

The V call is TRBV6-8, the J call TRBJ2-3; possible D gene TRBD2, 5 bases. The CDR3 totals 20 residues. V lost 2 bases, J lost 3 bases, and 27 bases lay in between. Germline CDR1 and CDR2: MNHGY and SAAAGT. The CDR3: CASSYLSRAEETTITDTQYF. The CDR3 DNA is TGTGCCAGCAGTTACCTTTCACGGGCGGAGGAGACAACCATTACAGATACGCAGTATTTT.

V is TRBV7-2 and J is TRBJ1-5; D remains unclear. The CDR3 has 13 residues. Deletions cut 4 bases from V and 4 bases from J, with 8 bases between. Germline V gives CDR1 SGHTA, CDR2 FQGNSA. In nucleotides, the CDR3 is TGTGCCAGCAGCTATGTTCAGAATCAGCCCCAGCATTTT. It is translated as CASSYVQNQPQHF.

The J gene is TRBJ2-6, the V gene TRBV10-2; 8 bases match TRBD2. Germline CDR1 is WSHSY and CDR2 is SAAADI. V lost 8 bases, J lost 1 base, and 10 bases stayed unmatched. The CDR3 extends over 17 amino acids. DNA for the CDR3: TGCGCCAGCTTCTCGGGGGGGGCGATTTCTGGGGCCAACGTCCTGACTTTC. It translates to CASFSGGAISGANVLTF.

A single count supports this clone. The chain links TRBV28 to TRBJ1-1; the D gene is possibly TRBD1 (6 bases). Germline V gives CDR1 MDHEN, CDR2 SYDVKM. The CDR3 is 14 residues long. V was shortened by 6 bases and J by 1 base, with 12 bases between the two germline ends. The CDR3 loop reads CASSRRQANTEAFF. The CDR3 DNA reads TGTGCCAGCAGCCGCCGACAGGCGAACACTGAAGCTTTCTTT.

This clone was counted many times. The chain is built from TRBV4-1 and TRBJ2-7, with D perhaps matching TRBD2 (6 bases). Trimming pared 0 bases from V and 0 bases from J, leaving 24 bases between. Per germline, CDR1 MGHRA and CDR2 YSYEKL. This CDR3 has 20 residues. For the CDR3, the DNA is TGCGCCAGCAGCCAAGATTCACTAAGGGGAGGACGGAACAGCTCCTACGAGCAGTACTTC. Its translation: CASSQDSLRGGRNSSYEQYF.

The chain uses TRBV30 and TRBJ1-6; TRBD1 agrees at 8 bases. Germline values: CDR1 GTSNPN, CDR2 SVGIG (reference sequence). The CDR3 runs 16 residues. Trimming removed 3 bases from V and 5 bases from J; junction bases left unmatched: 9. DNA for the CDR3: TGTGCCTGGAGCCGAGAAGGGACAGGCAATAATTCACCCCTCCACTTT. Its translation is CAWSREGTGNNSPLHF.

V gene TRBV20-1 combines with J gene TRBJ2-1; possible D gene TRBD1, 6 bases. The CDR3 is 11 residues long. Germline CDR1 reads DFQATT; CDR2 reads SNEGSKA (reference sequence). CDR3 coding DNA: TGCAAGGGCCAGGGGAGCAATGAGCAGTTCTTC. Its translation is CKGQGSNEQFF.

The gene calls are TRBV6-2 or TRBV6-3 and TRBJ2-5; 7 positions agree with TRBD1. Losses at the gene ends were 5 bases for V and 2 bases for J; bases not matched to a gene: 5. The CDR3 length is 14 residues. CDR1 MNHEY and CDR2 SVGEGT come from the germline V gene. CDR3 DNA sequence: TGTGCCAGCAGTACCGGGACAGAACAAGAGACCCAGTACTTC. Residues: CASSTGTEQETQYF.

The CDR3 protein is CASSLQALAHEQYF. DNA for the CDR3: TGTGCCAGCAGTTTACAAGCGCTAGCCCACGAGCAGTACTTC. V and J are TRBV28 and TRBJ2-7; D is perhaps TRBD2 (5 bases). This CDR3 spans 14 amino acids. CDR1 and CDR2 (germline): MDHEN, SYDVKM. V lost 2 bases and J 5 bases, leaving 13 bases between the germline ends. Full variable domain (missing parts from reference TRBV28 and TRBJ2-7): DVKVTQSSRYLVKRTGEKVFLECVQDMDHENMFWYRQDPGLGLRLIYFSYDVKMKEKGDIPEGYSVSREKKERFSLILESASTNQTSMYLCASSLQALAHEQYFGPGTRLTVT.

The rearrangement uses TRBV19 and TRBJ2-5; no clear D. V was clipped by 4 bases and J by 2 bases, with 8 bases between them. The CDR3 is made up of 13 amino acids. The germline CDR1 and CDR2 sequences are LNHDA and SQIVND (reference sequence). The CDR3 region is CASSSSGQETQYF. As DNA, the CDR3 is TGTGCCAGTAGTAGTTCAGGTCAAGAGACCCAGTACTTC.